Many counts were recorded for the clone carrying this T cell receptor (beta chain). These data come from a study of identical twins. A universal primer site came from template switching; cDNA carried unique molecular identifiers. TCRdb used MiXCR to reprocess the 5' RACE reads, holding one entry per CDR3 protein. The repertoire has about 190,000 distinct CDR3 sequences, roughly 15% of them found once; the top ten carry 40%. Per the germline V gene, CDR1 is LGHNA and CDR2 is YSLEER. Trimming took off 0 bases at V and 0 bases at J, with 6 bases between the two ends. This CDR3 contains 15 residues. The same data also went into a second study, on T cells expressing NK-cell markers. That source reports: Investigators obtained TCR beta repertoires from sorted CD3+CD56+NKG2C+, CD3+CD56+NKG2C- and CD3+CD56-NKG2C+ T cells. Also leading the CD3+CD56-NKG2C+ fraction in a handful of donors were these clonotypes. HCMV specificity was not established for the expanded NKG2C+ T cell clones.

The rearrangement links TRBV4-3 to TRBJ1-3; no reliable D call. This TCR was recovered from a woman aged 18-29 years in good health. Source material: CD8+ T cells sorted from blood. The CDR3 is CASSQDSSSGNTIYF. For the CDR3, the DNA is TGCGCCAGCAGCCAAGATTCCTCCTCTGGAAACACCATATATTTT.